This is a list of T cell receptor beta chains from one sample in a study of shared clonotypes between healthy human individuals. Libraries were prepared by immunoSEQ multiplex PCR; TCRdb keeps only in-frame clonotypes and omits some of them. This sample has 2 million to 2.5 million clones; about nine tenths occur once, and the top ten carry about 0.36%. The sequencing input was naive CD4+ T cells from PBMCs. The receptors stem from a man between 18 and 35 years old in good health. Some clones in this sample may be carry-over from other donors' samples. Each CDR3 is given with its conserved first and last residue. A D gene is named only where the DNA matches it firmly. Rows give clone size only sometimes, using once, few, many, or a class for an expanded clone.

cdr3_nt,cdr3_aa,v_call,j_call,clone_size,d_call
TGCGCCAGCAGCTGGTCTCTAGCGGGAGCGGGGAATGAGCAGTTCTTC,CASSWSLAGAGNEQFF,TRBV5-1,TRBJ2-1,NA,TRBD2
TGTGCCAGCAGTGATGTACAGTGGACAGATACGCAGTATTTT,CASSDVQWTDTQYF,TRBV2,TRBJ2-3,NA,NA
TGTGCCAGCACCCCCTCCGCGGTGGATCCAGGGGGCTACACCTTC,CASTPSAVDPGGYTF,TRBV9,TRBJ1-2,NA,NA
TGTGCCTGGAGTGAAGGGGGCTACACCTTC,CAWSEGGYTF,TRBV30,TRBJ1-2,few,NA
TGTGCCAGCAGTTCAGACAAGGCCTACGAGCAGTACTTC,CASSSDKAYEQYF,TRBV6-5,TRBJ2-7,NA,NA
TGTGCCAGCAGCCCCTCCGGCAGAATGAACACTGAAGCTTTCTTT,CASSPSGRMNTEAFF,TRBV7-3,TRBJ1-1,NA,NA
TGCAGCGTCACGACGGGATCCACGGGCTATGGCTACACCTTC,CSVTTGSTGYGYTF,TRBV29-1,TRBJ1-2,NA,NA
TGTGCCAGCAGCTTGGGGAGGGCGGGCACTGAAGCTTTCTTT,CASSLGRAGTEAFF,TRBV7-9,TRBJ1-1,NA,NA
TGTGCCAGCTCACCACGTGGGGCGCAGGACTCTGGGGCCAACGTCCTGACTTTC,CASSPRGAQDSGANVLTF,TRBV18,TRBJ2-6,NA,NA
TGTGCCAGCTCCCCCACCCCCACAGGTACTGCTGGGGCCAACGTCCTGACTTTC,CASSPTPTGTAGANVLTF,TRBV18,TRBJ2-6,once,NA
TGTGCCAGCAGTTTATTGGCACAGAATATTTACACCTTC,CASSLLAQNIYTF,TRBV28,TRBJ1-2,NA,NA
TGTGCCACCAAGAGCCAGGTTAGCACTGAAGCTTTCTTT,CATKSQVSTEAFF,TRBV6-6,TRBJ1-1,NA,NA
TGTGCCACCCGGGACACCTTCTACGAGCAGTACTTC,CATRDTFYEQYF,TRBV28,TRBJ2-7,NA,NA
TGTGCCAGCACCGGGGGGGGGCTCGGTACTGAAGCTTTCTTT,CASTGGGLGTEAFF,TRBV6-1,TRBJ1-1,NA,NA
TGTGCCAGCAGCCTTTACCCTAGCGTAGAGACCCAGTACTTC,CASSLYPSVETQYF,TRBV7-2,TRBJ2-5,NA,NA
TGTGCCAGCAGCCAACGACTCGAGGGGCACGGTCGGGAGACCCAGTACTTC,CASSQRLEGHGRETQYF,TRBV4-2,TRBJ2-5,NA,NA
TGTGCCAGCAGACCGTACAGCCCTTATGGCTACACCTTC,CASRPYSPYGYTF,TRBV28,TRBJ1-2,NA,NA
TGTGCCAGCAGCTTAGTACTAGCGGGACCTTCCTACAATGAGCAGTTCTTC,CASSLVLAGPSYNEQFF,TRBV7-2,TRBJ2-1,once,TRBD2
TGCGCCAGCAGCTTGCAAACAGGGGAATCACCCCTCCACTTT,CASSLQTGESPLHF,TRBV5-1,TRBJ1-6,NA,TRBD1
TGTGCCAGCAGCTCGTCTAAGCCGGGGGCCACCTACAATGAGCAGTTCTTC,CASSSSKPGATYNEQFF,TRBV7-7,TRBJ2-1,NA,NA
TGTGCCAGCAGCTCGGACCCGCGGGAGACCCAGTACTTC,CASSSDPRETQYF,TRBV9,TRBJ2-5,NA,NA
TGTGCCACCAGCAGAGATTTGGGGGGACAGCCCCAGCATTTT,CATSRDLGGQPQHF,TRBV15,TRBJ1-5,NA,NA
TGCGCCAGCAGCTTGGATGCAGCCAATTTGGAGACCCAGTACTTC,CASSLDAANLETQYF,TRBV5-1,TRBJ2-5,NA,NA
TGTGCCAGCAGCTTAGATGTTATTTTGGGACAGCCGTTTTTCTCCTACGAGCAGTACTTC,CASSLDVILGQPFFSYEQYF,TRBV7-4,TRBJ2-7,NA,TRBD1
TGTGCCAGCAGTTACTCGGGTACAGGGTTCGATGGCTACACCTTC,CASSYSGTGFDGYTF,TRBV6-5,TRBJ1-2,NA,NA
TGTGCCAGCAGCAAAGGAGCGGGCCGGGTCTGCACAGATACGCAGTATTTT,CASSKGAGRVCTDTQYF,TRBV21-1,TRBJ2-3,NA,NA
TGCGCCAGCAGCCAAGGAGGCGCCAGGGGTTTCGGAAATGAGCAGTTCTTC,CASSQGGARGFGNEQFF,TRBV4-1,TRBJ2-1,NA,NA
TGTGCCAGCCATGCGGGACAGGGAATTGGCTACACCTTC,CASHAGQGIGYTF,TRBV2,TRBJ1-2,NA,TRBD1
TGTGCCAGCAGTACAGGGGTGGATCGCCACGAGCAGTACTTC,CASSTGVDRHEQYF,TRBV28,TRBJ2-7,NA,TRBD1
TGTGCCAGCAGTCCCGCCGGGGTTTTCTATGGCTACACCTTC,CASSPAGVFYGYTF,TRBV6-5,TRBJ1-2,NA,NA
TGTGCCATCAGTGCTAGCACAGATACGCAGTATTTT,CAISASTDTQYF,TRBV10-3,TRBJ2-3,NA,NA
TGTGCCAGCAGCTCACCCCCGGGACTAGCGGGGCCTAGCACAGATACGCAGTATTTT,CASSSPPGLAGPSTDTQYF,TRBV11-2,TRBJ2-3,NA,TRBD2